What follows describes a single TCR beta chain. Its cognate antigen is unknown. Primers for the PCR totalled 60 Vbeta and 13 Jbeta. Repertoires were generated with immunoSEQ multiplex PCR, while TCRdb's copy carries only in-frame clones and drops some. The sample shows 200,000 or so clones, 75% to 90% of them seen only once. This record belongs to a study of cytomegalovirus exposure and HLA in healthy donors. V trimming: 3 bases; J trimming: 11 bases; junction bases outside the gene matches: 8. Per germline, CDR1 LNHDA and CDR2 SQIVND (reference sequence). This CDR3 contains 13 residues. Study outcomes and limitations: Relative to equally common others, HLA-associated TCR beta chains showed greater clonal expansion in a later analysis.

The chain recombines TRBV19 with TRBJ1-2, with TRBD1 matching over 8 bases. The source of this sequence is a boy aged 2 to 10 in good health and CMV-seronegative. Sequenced sample: PBMCs. The CDR3 loop is CASSMGTGQEYTF. CDR3 DNA: TGTGCCAGTAGTATGGGGACAGGCCAAGAGTACACCTTC. The full variable domain, with the rest looked up from reference TRBV19 and TRBJ1-2, is DGGITQSPKYLFRKEGQNVTLSCEQNLNHDAMYWYRQDPGQGLRLIYYSQIVNDFQKGDIAEGYSVSREKKESFPLTVTSAQKNPTAFYLCASSMGTGQEYTFGSGTRLTVV.